What follows are 25 T cell receptor beta chains derived from one specimen sequenced in a study of blood T cell repertoires in COVID-19. The data were produced by immunoSEQ multiplex PCR, yet TCRdb's version contains in-frame clones alone and is incomplete. The table records under 350,000 clones, less than 85% of them present only once. The specimen sequenced was peripheral blood. The source is a man in his sixties who had recovered from COVID-19.

The rearrangement uses TRBV7-9 and TRBJ1-4; 7 positions agree with TRBD1. The CDR3 totals 15 residues. The V segment lost 4 bases and the J segment 3 bases; nucleotides outside the gene matches: 5. Germline V gives CDR1 SEHNR, CDR2 FQNEAQ (reference sequence). The CDR3 sequence: CASSYEGAPNEKLFF. DNA for the CDR3: TGTGCCAGCAGCTACGAGGGGGCGCCTAATGAAAAACTGTTTTTT.

In this sample, this clone turned up once. The chain is built from TRBV6-5 and TRBJ2-7; 7 nucleotides agree with TRBD1. This CDR3 is 14 amino acids long. The ends lost 3 bases at V and 2 bases at J; junction bases unmatched: 4. Germline V lookup: CDR1 MNHEY, CDR2 SVGAGI. The CDR3 loop is CASSYYRGAYEQYF. The CDR3 DNA is TGTGCCAGCAGTTATTACAGGGGAGCCTACGAGCAGTACTTC.

V usage is TRBV19 and J usage is TRBJ2-2, with TRBD1 identical over 9 bases. Losses at the gene ends were 7 bases for V and 5 bases for J; bases not matched to a gene: 8. CDR1 and CDR2 (germline): LNHDA, SQIVND (reference sequence). The CDR3 sequence is 15 residues long. This CDR3 is CASTVDRGTTGELFF. DNA for the CDR3: TGTGCCAGTACAGTGGACAGGGGTACGACCGGGGAGCTGTTTTTT. The variable domain in full, completed from reference TRBV19 and TRBJ2-2, reads DGGITQSPKYLFRKEGQNVTLSCEQNLNHDAMYWYRQDPGQGLRLIYYSQIVNDFQKGDIAEGYSVSREKKESFPLTVTSAQKNPTAFYLCASTVDRGTTGELFFGEGSRLTVL.

The chain carries TRBV30 and TRBJ2-1; TRBD2 agrees at 11 bases. The germline V gene encodes CDR1 GTSNPN and CDR2 SVGIG (reference sequence). This CDR3 comprises 15 residues. V lost 0 bases, J lost 10 bases, and 8 bases stayed unmatched. The CDR3 bases are TGTGCCTGGAGTGTACTTAGCGGGGGGGCCCGGGAGCAGTTCTTC. Its translation is CAWSVLSGGAREQFF. The full variable domain, completed using reference TRBV30 and TRBJ2-1, is SQTIHQWPATLVQPVGSPLSLECTVEGTSNPNLYWYRQAAGRGLQLLFYSVGIGQISSEVPQNLSASRPQDRQFILSSKKLLLSDSGFYLCAWSVLSGGAREQFFGPGTRLTVL.

V and J are TRBV4-1 and TRBJ2-1; 10 bases are shared with TRBD2. With 0 bases clipped from V and 5 bases from J, the junction kept 10 bases outside the gene matches. Germline V gene lookup returns CDR1 MGHRA and CDR2 YSYEKL. The length of the CDR3 is 18 residues. The DNA for the CDR3 is TGCGCCAGCAGCCAAGAACTAGCGGGACTATTTGGCGACAATGAGCAGTTCTTC. It yields the protein CASSQELAGLFGDNEQFF.

This CDR3 reads CASREGLGDLYEQYF. The CDR3, as DNA: TGTGCCAGCAGGGAGGGACTAGGGGACCTCTACGAGCAGTACTTC. The chain uses TRBV7-2 and TRBJ2-7; 8 nucleotides match TRBD2. CDR1 and CDR2 from the germline V gene are SGHTA and FQGNSA. The CDR3 is 15 amino acids. The V segment lost 6 bases and the J segment 3 bases; nucleotides outside the gene matches: 10.

A few counts support this clone. The CDR3 nucleotides read TGTGCCAGCAGCCGGGAACTGAGGCCCAGTTACGAATATGGCTACACCTTC. It is translated as CASSRELRPSYEYGYTF. The chain couples TRBV5-5 to TRBJ1-2; D not certain. Deletions cut 4 bases from V and 5 bases from J, with 24 bases between. Per germline, CDR1 SGHKS and CDR2 YYEKEE (reference sequence). CDR3 length: 17 amino acids.

The chain's CDR3 is CASSLVAGQKIYNEQFF. CDR3 nucleotide sequence: TGTGCCAGCAGCTTAGTAGCGGGACAGAAAATTTACAATGAGCAGTTCTTC. The rearrangement joins TRBV7-2 to TRBJ2-1; TRBD2 is a possible D gene (8 bases). Trimming left V 1 base short and J 4 bases short, with 17 bases between. The CDR3 sequence is 17 residues long. CDR1 and CDR2 from the germline V gene are SGHTA and FQGNSA.

The chain recombines TRBV7-2 with TRBJ2-1; perhaps TRBD1 as D (5 bases). Germline-derived CDR1 and CDR2 are SGHTA and FQGNSA. Trimming shortened V by 4 bases and J by 4 bases, and 8 bases separated the two germline ends. The CDR3 is 13 amino acids. Here the CDR3 reads CASSSQGYNEQFF. CDR3 in DNA: TGTGCCAGCAGCTCGCAGGGTTACAATGAGCAGTTCTTC. The full variable domain, its missing parts supplied by reference TRBV7-2 and TRBJ2-1, is GAGVSQSPSNKVTEKGKDVELRCDPISGHTALYWYRQSLGQGLEFLIYFQGNSAPDKSGLPSDRFSAERTGGSVSTLTIQRTQQEDSAVYLCASSSQGYNEQFFGPGTRLTVL.

This chain connects TRBV2 to TRBJ1-4, with 7 positions matching TRBD1. The CDR3 length is 17 residues. V gave up 6 bases and J gave up 7 bases; unmatched junction bases: 17. Per germline, CDR1 SNHLY and CDR2 FYNNEI. The CDR3 sequence is CASRDSTGTASTEKLFF. Here the CDR3 DNA reads TGTGCCAGCAGAGATTCCACCGGGACAGCAAGTACTGAAAAACTGTTTTTT. The complete variable domain, with remaining parts taken from reference TRBV2 and TRBJ1-4, reads EPEVTQTPSHQVTQMGQEVILRCVPISNHLYFYWYRQILGQKVEFLVSFYNNEISEKSEIFDDQFSVERPDGSNFTLKIRSTKLEDSAMYFCASRDSTGTASTEKLFFGSGTQLSVL.

The chain has TRBV10-3 and TRBJ2-5; 12 positions match TRBD2. CDR3 length equals 16 residues. V lost 3 bases and J lost 1; bases outside the gene matches: 3. The germline V gene encodes CDR1 ENHRY and CDR2 SYGVKD. The CDR3 here is CAISESSGGGQETQYF. The CDR3 nucleotides are TGTGCCATCAGTGAATCTAGCGGGGGGGGCCAAGAGACCCAGTACTTC.

This chain uses TRBV6-6 with TRBJ2-7, with 7 bases lining up with TRBD1. CDR3 length: 14 residues. Germline CDR1 is MNHNY and CDR2 is SVGAGI (reference sequence). The junction had 10 bases not matched to a gene; V was cut back by 5 bases and J by 6 bases. This chain's CDR3 is CASSPRQGPGEQYF. The CDR3, as DNA: TGTGCCAGCAGTCCGAGACAGGGCCCTGGCGAGCAGTACTTC.

CDR3 sequence (DNA): TGTGCCAGTAGTATAGATCCACGCAAGCTCGGCTACACCTTC. Its translation is CASSIDPRKLGYTF. The genes are TRBV19 and TRBJ1-2; D is unresolved. CDR3 length equals 14 residues. CDR1 is LNHDA and CDR2 is SQIVND in the germline V gene (reference sequence). V was pared by 0 bases and J by 8 bases, with 13 bases between.

Turning to this clone: One end of the junction is discordant with germline, which a read error may explain. The chain has TRBV18 and TRBJ2-7; the match to TRBD2 covers 12 bases. The germline V gene encodes CDR1 KGHSH and CDR2 LQKENI. The CDR3 loop spans 18 amino acids. The CDR3 loop is CASSLSAPTSGSSGKGDF. In DNA, the CDR3 is TGTGCCAGCTCACTCTCCGCCCCGACTAGCGGGAGTTCCGGCAAGGGGGACTTC.

The gene calls are TRBV7-8 and TRBJ1-5; D perhaps matches TRBD1 (6 bases). Per germline, CDR1 SGHVS and CDR2 FQNEAQ. The CDR3 sequence is 14 residues long. V shed 7 bases and J shed 6 bases, with 16 bases lying between them. Written as DNA, the CDR3 is TGTGCCAGCACCAAAAGGGCAGGGGCTCAGCCCCAGCATTTT. Translation: CASTKRAGAQPQHF.

This rearrangement joins TRBV6-5 to TRBJ2-5, with 8 nucleotides matching TRBD2. The CDR3 consists of 14 residues. After removal of 6 bases from V and 1 base from J, the junction contained 4 bases not matched to a gene. Germline loops: CDR1 MNHEY, CDR2 SVGAGI. CDR3 in amino acids: CASSPGTSQETQYF. The CDR3 nucleotides read TGTGCCAGCAGCCCCGGGACTAGCCAAGAGACCCAGTACTTC.

This sequence joins TRBV7-2 and TRBJ1-2; 10 nucleotides align to TRBD1. Germline values: CDR1 SGHTA, CDR2 FQGNSA. The CDR3 totals 15 residues. The V segment lost 5 bases and the J segment 5 bases; nucleotides outside the gene matches: 8. Here the CDR3 reads CASSPPGTGAYGYTF. The CDR3 DNA sequence: TGTGCCAGCAGCCCTCCCGGGACAGGGGCGTATGGCTACACCTTC.

This clone has just a few counts. The J gene is TRBJ1-5, the V gene TRBV19; 10 bases line up with TRBD1. Germline V lookup: CDR1 LNHDA, CDR2 SQIVND (reference sequence). The V and J ends lost 5 bases and 6 bases, in that order; junction bases with no gene match: 4. The CDR3 covers 14 residues. CDR3 in amino acids: CASSRQGAAQPQHF. For the CDR3, the DNA is TGTGCCAGTAGTCGACAGGGGGCAGCTCAGCCCCAGCATTTT.

This clone was counted between two and nine times. The gene calls are TRBV27 and TRBJ2-2; possible D gene TRBD1, 6 bases. In germline, CDR1 is MNHEY, CDR2 SMNVEV (reference sequence). Trimming removed 0 bases at V and 0 bases at J, with 11 bases between. The CDR3 length is 17 residues. CDR3 sequence (DNA): TGTGCCAGCAGTTTATCGACCTGGACAGCGAACACCGGGGAGCTGTTTTTT. This gives the protein CASSLSTWTANTGELFF.

As concerns this clone: Compared with germline, one end of the junction differs, possibly owing to a read error. CDR3 residues: CASNLVPGGGTDTQYF. Written as DNA, the CDR3 is TGTGCCAGCAACTTAGTCCCTGGGGGGGGGACAGATACGCAGTATTTT. V and J are TRBV7-8 and TRBJ2-3; 7 positions agree with TRBD2. This CDR3 spans 16 amino acids. Germline CDR1 and CDR2: SGHVS and FQNEAQ.

The chain couples TRBV5-1 to TRBJ2-1; perhaps TRBD1 as D (6 bases). V lost 0 bases to trimming and J lost 5 bases, with 12 bases between them. Germline loops: CDR1 SGHRS, CDR2 YFSETQ. The CDR3 spans 15 residues. CDR3 in amino acids: CASSLVGGKNNEQFF. The CDR3 nucleotides are TGCGCCAGCAGCTTGGTTGGGGGCAAGAACAATGAGCAGTTCTTC.

The gene calls are TRBV15 and TRBJ2-1, with 10 bases matching TRBD2. CDR1 and CDR2 from the germline V gene are LNHNV and YYDKDF (reference sequence). Unmatched junction bases numbered 8, after V lost 5 bases and J lost 7 bases. CDR3 length equals 15 residues. CDR3 amino acids: CATSRVAGGINEQFF. The CDR3 nucleotides are TGTGCCACCAGCCGAGTAGCGGGGGGTATAAATGAGCAGTTCTTC. The complete variable domain, with remaining parts taken from reference TRBV15 and TRBJ2-1, reads DAMVIQNPRYQVTQFGKPVTLSCSQTLNHNVMYWYQQKSSQAPKLLFHYYDKDFNNEADTPDNFQSRRPNTSFCFLDIRSPGLGDTAMYLCATSRVAGGINEQFFGPGTRLTVL.

This chain links TRBV27 with TRBJ1-5, with D tentatively TRBD1 (6 bases). This CDR3 contains 14 residues. The germline gives CDR1 MNHEY, CDR2 SMNVEV (reference sequence). Trimming removed 4 bases at V and 7 bases at J, with 14 bases between. The CDR3 DNA reads as TGTGCCAGCAGTTGGTGGGGGCCGGGACAGCCCCAGCATTTT. This gives the protein CASSWWGPGQPQHF.

The chain uses TRBV19 and TRBJ1-5, with 7 bases identical to TRBD1. The length of the CDR3 is 15 residues. Germline CDR1 LNHDA, CDR2 SQIVND (reference sequence). With V trimmed by 9 bases and J by 15 bases, 23 bases remained unmatched. The CDR3 bases are TGTGCCAGCAGGAACCCATCGTCCCGGGACAGTACCAGGCATTTT. Residues: CASRNPSSRDSTRHF.

This clone was seen a handful of times. The chain combines TRBV18 with TRBJ1-4; TRBD1 is a possible D gene (6 bases). The germline V gene encodes CDR1 KGHSH and CDR2 LQKENI. The CDR3 is 17 residues long. Trimming cost V 0 bases and J 8 bases, with 19 bases left between them. CDR3 nucleotides: TGTGCCAGCTCACCACCCGGGACATTAGGACGGAGAGAAAAACTGTTTTTT. Protein product: CASSPPGTLGRREKLFF.